The subject of this entry is one T cell receptor beta chain. Its specificity is not known. A junction boundary mismatches the germline segment, possibly from a read error. The data stem from a study of tumor and adjacent non-tumor tissue in lung cancer. On the study more broadly: Patients were aged about 30 to 76, approximately ten men and roughly 5 women, stage I to III.

Study results and limitations: Compared with tumor, normal lung showed significantly lower TCR diversity. Patients with more diverse tumor TCRs had worse survival.

Three rounds of nested PCR, following a modified ARM-PCR protocol, produced the TCRbeta library. TCRdb re-called the multiplex PCR reads with MiXCR, one entry per CDR3 protein. This sample yields about 110,000 distinct CDR3 sequences, of which approximately 80% are seen a single time; more than 20% belongs to the top ten. Germline V gene data show CDR1 as MGHRA and CDR2 as YSYEKL. The CDR3 consists of 13 residues. The template was RNA from unsorted bulk tissue. The rearrangement joins TRBV4-1 to TRBJ1-2; 7 bases are a match to TRBD1. This clonotype was sampled from a man aged 70 or older with non-small cell lung cancer. The source material was lung tumor tissue. CDR3 sequence: CASSPNRGRGHIF. CDR3 DNA sequence: TGCGCCAGCAGCCCAAACAGGGGCAGAGGCCACATCTTC.